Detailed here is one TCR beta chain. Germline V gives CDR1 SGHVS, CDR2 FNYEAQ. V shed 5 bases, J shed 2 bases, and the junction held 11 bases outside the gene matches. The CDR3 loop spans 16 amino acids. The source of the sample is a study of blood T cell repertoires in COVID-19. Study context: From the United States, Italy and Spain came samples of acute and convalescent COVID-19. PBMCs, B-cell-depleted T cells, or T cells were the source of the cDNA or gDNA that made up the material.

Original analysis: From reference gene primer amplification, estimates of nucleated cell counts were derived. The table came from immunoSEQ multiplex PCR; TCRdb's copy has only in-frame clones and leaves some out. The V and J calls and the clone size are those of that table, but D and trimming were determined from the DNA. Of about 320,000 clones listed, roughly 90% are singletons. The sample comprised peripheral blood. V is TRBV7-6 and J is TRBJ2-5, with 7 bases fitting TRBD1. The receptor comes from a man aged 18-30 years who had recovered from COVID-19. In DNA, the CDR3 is TGTGCCAGCAGCCTACAGGGGAAGACGGTACAAGAGACCCAGTACTTC. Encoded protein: CASSLQGKTVQETQYF.